Here is one TCR beta chain with its context. The antigen is not known. This record comes from a study of cytomegalovirus exposure and HLA in healthy donors. The PCR had 60 Vbeta and 13 Jbeta primers. The assay was immunoSEQ multiplex PCR, and TCRdb's table has in-frame clones only and misses some. The sample includes approximately 100,000 clones, about four fifths seen only once; the top ten take around 5.3%. The V segment lost 6 bases and the J segment 5 bases; nucleotides outside the gene matches: 6. CDR3 length: 15 residues. Germline V CDR1 and CDR2: SQVTM, ANQGSEA. General study results and limits: Presence/absence analyses supposed approximately even sequencing depth among donors. Later analysis identified a missense DCLRE1C variant that was linked to TCR beta V- and J-gene trimming.

The TCR comes from a woman aged 40-49 years in good health and CMV-seronegative. The chain joins TRBV29-1 to TRBJ2-3; TRBD2 matches at 15 bases. Sequencing was performed on PBMCs. The CDR3 nucleotides are TGCAGCGTGGGGACTAGCGGGGGGTTAAGAGATACGCAGTATTTT. Translating gives CSVGTSGGLRDTQYF.